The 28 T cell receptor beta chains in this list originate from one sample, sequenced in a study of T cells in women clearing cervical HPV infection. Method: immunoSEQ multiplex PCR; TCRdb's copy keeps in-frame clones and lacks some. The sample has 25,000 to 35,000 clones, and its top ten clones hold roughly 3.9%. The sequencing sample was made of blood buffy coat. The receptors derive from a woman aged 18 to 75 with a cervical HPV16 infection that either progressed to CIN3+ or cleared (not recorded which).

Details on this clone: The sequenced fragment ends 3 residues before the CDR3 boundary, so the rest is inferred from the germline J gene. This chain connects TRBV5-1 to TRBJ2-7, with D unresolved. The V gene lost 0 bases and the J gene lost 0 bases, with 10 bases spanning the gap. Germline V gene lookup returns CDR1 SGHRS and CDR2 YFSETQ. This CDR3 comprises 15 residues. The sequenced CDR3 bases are TGCGCCAGCAGCTTGGAACAGCCCGTCTCCTACGAG. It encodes CASSLEQPVSYE. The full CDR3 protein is CASSLEQPVSYEQYF. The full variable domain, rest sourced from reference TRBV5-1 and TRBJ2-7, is KAGVTQTPRYLIKTRGQQVTLSCSPISGHRSVSWYQQTPGQGLQFLFEYFSETQRNKGNFPGRFSGRQFSNSRSEMNVSTLELGDSALYLCASSLEQPVSYEQYFGPGTRLTVT.

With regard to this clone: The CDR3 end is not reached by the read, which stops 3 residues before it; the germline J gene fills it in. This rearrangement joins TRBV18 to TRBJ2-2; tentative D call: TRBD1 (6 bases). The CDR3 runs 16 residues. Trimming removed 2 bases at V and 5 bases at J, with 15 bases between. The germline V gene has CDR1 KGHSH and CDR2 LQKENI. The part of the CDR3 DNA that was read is TGTGCCAGCTCACCATACGAGACAGGTTTTACCGGGGAG. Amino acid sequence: CASSPYETGFTGE. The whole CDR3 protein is CASSPYETGFTGELFF.

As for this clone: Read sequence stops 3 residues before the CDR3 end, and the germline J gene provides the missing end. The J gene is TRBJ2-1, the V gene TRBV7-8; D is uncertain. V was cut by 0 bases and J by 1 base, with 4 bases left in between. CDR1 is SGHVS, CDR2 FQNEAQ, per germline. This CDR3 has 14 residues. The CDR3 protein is CASSLAISYNEQFF. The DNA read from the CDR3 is TGTGCCAGCAGCTTAGCTATTTCCTACAATGAG.

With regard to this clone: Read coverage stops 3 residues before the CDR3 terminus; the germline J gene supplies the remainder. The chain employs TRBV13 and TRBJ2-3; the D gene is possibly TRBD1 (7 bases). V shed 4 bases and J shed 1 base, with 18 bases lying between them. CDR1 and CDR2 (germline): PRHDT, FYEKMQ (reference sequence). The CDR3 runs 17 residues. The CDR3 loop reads CASSSTSGGPGTDTQYF. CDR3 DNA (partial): TGTGCCAGCAGCTCCACGTCAGGGGGGCCTGGCACAGATACG.

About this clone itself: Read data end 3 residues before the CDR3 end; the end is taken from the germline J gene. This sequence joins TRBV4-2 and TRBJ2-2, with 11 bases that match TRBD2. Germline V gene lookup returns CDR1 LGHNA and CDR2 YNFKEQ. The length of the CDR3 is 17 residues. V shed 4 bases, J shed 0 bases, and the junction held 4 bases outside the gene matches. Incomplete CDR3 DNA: TGTGCCAGCAGCCTCCAACTAGCGGGGGCGAACACCGGGGAG. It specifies CASSLQLAGANTGE. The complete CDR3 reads CASSLQLAGANTGELFF.

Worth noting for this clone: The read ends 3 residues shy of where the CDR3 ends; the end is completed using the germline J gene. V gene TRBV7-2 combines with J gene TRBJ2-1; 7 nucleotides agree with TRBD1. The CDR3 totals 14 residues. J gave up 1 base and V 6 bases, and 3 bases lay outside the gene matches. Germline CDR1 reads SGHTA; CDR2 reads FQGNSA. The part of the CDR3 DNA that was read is TGTGCCAGCAGTCAGGACAGGTCCTACAATGAG. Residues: CASSQDRSYNE. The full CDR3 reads CASSQDRSYNEQFF.

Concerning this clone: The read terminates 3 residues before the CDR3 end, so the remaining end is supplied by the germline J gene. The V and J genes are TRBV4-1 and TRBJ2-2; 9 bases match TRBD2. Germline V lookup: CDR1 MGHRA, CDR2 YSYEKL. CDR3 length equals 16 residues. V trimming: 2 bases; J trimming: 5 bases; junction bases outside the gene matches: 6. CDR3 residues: CASSQIKLAGTGELFF. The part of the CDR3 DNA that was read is TGCGCCAGCAGCCAAATCAAGCTAGCGGGAACCGGGGAG.

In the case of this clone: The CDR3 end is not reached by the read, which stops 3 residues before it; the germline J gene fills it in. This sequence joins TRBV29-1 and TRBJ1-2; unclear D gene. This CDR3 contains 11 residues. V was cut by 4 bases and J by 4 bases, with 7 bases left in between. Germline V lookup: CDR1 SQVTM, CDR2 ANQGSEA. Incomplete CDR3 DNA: TGCAGCGTTGGCACAGTCTATGGC. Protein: CSVGTVYG. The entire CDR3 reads CSVGTVYGYTF.

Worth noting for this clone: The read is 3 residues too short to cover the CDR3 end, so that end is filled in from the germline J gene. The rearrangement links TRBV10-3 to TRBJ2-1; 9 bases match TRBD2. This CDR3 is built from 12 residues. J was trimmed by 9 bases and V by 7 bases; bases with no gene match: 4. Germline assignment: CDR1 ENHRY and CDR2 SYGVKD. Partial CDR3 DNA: TGTGCCATCACCCAGACTAGCGGTGAG. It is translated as CAITQTSGE. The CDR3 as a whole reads CAITQTSGEQFF.

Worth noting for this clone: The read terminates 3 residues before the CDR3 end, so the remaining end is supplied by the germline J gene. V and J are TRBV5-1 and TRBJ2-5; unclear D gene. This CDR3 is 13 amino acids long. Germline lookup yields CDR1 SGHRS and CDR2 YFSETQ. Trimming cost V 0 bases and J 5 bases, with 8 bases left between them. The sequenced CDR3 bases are TGCGCCAGCAGCTTGGACAGCCCGGAGACC. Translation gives CASSLDSPET. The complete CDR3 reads CASSLDSPETQYF.

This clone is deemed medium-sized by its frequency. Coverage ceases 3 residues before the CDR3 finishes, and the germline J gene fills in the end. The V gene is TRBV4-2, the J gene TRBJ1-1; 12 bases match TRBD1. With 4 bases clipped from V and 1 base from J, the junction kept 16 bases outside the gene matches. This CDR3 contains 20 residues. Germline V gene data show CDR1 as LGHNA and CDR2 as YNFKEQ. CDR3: CASSPPLFGTGGAWNTEAFF. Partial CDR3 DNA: TGTGCCAGCAGCCCTCCTCTGTTCGGGACAGGGGGCGCTTGGAACACTGAA.

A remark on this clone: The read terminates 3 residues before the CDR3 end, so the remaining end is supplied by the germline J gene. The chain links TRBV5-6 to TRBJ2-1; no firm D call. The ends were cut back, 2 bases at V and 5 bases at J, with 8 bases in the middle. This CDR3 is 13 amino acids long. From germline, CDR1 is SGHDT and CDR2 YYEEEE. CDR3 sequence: CASSLGRNNEQFF. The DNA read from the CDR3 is TGTGCCAGCAGCTTAGGCAGGAACAATGAG.

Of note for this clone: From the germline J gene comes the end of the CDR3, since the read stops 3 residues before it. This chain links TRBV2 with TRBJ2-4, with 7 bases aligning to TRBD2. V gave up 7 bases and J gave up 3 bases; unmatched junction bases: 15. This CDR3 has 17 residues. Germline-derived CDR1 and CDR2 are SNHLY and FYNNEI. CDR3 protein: CASTLSLAGEFKNIQYF. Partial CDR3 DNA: TGTGCCAGCACCCTCTCCCTGGCGGGGGAGTTCAAAAACATT.

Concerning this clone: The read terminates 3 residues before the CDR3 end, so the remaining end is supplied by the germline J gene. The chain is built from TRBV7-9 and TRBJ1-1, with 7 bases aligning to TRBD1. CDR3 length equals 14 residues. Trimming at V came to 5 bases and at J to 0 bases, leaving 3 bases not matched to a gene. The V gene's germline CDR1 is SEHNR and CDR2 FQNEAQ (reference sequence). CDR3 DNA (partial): TGTGCCAGCAGCCAGGGACAGCTGAACACTGAA. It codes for CASSQGQLNTE. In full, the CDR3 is CASSQGQLNTEAFF. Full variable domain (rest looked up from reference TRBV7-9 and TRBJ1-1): DTGVSQNPRHKITKRGQNVTFRCDPISEHNRLYWYRQTLGQGPEFLTYFQNEAQLEKSRLLSDRFSAERPKGSFSTLEIQRTEQGDSAMYLCASSQGQLNTEAFFGQGTRLTVV.

CDR3 residues: CSARDRDRPKNIQYF. CDR3 DNA, as far as it was read: TGCAGTGCTAGAGATCGTGACAGACCCAAAAACATT. The chain combines TRBV20-1 with TRBJ2-4, with TRBD1 as a possible D gene (5 bases). The CDR3 extends 3 residues past the end of the read, so its final part is completed from the germline J gene. Germline-derived CDR1 and CDR2 are DFQATT and SNEGSKA (reference sequence). The CDR3 has 15 residues. Trimming removed 0 bases at V and 2 bases at J, with 11 bases between.

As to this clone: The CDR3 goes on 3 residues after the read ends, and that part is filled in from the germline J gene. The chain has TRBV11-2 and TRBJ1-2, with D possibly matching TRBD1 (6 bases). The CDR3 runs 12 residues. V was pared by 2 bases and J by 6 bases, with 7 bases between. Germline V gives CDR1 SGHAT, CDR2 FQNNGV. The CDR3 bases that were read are TGTGCCAGCAGCTTATCAGGGGATGGC. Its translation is CASSLSGDG. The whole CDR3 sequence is CASSLSGDGYTF.

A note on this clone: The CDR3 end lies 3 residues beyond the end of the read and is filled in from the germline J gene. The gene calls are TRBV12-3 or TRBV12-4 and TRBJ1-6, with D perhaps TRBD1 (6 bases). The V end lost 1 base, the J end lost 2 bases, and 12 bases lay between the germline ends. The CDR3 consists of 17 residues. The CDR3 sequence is CASSLGGGHPYNSPLHF. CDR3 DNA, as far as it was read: TGTGCCAGCAGTTTAGGGGGGGGGCACCCCTATAATTCACCC.

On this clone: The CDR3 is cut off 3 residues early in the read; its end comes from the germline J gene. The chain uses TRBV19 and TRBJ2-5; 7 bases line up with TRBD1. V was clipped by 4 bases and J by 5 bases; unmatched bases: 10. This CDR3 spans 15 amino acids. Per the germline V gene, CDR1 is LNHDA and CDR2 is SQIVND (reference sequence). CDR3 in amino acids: CASSTRDSPKETQYF. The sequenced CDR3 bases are TGTGCCAGTAGTACTCGGGACAGCCCTAAGGAGACC.

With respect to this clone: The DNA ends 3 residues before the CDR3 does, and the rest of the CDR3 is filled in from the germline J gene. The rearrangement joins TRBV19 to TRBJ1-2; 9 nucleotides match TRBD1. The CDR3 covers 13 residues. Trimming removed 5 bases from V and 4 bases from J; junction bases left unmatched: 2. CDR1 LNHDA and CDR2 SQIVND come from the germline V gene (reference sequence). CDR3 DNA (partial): TGTGCCAGTAGTGTACAGGGGGCCTATGGC. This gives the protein CASSVQGAYG. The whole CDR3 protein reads CASSVQGAYGYTF. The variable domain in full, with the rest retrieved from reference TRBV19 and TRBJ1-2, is DGGITQSPKYLFRKEGQNVTLSCEQNLNHDAMYWYRQDPGQGLRLIYYSQIVNDFQKGDIAEGYSVSREKKESFPLTVTSAQKNPTAFYLCASSVQGAYGYTFGSGTRLTVV.

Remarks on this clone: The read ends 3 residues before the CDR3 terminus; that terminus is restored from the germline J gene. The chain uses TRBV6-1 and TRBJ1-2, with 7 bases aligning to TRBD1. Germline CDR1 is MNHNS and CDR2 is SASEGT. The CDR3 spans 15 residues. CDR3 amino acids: CASSEDLTGSYDYTF. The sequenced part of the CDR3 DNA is TGTGCCAGCAGTGAAGACCTGACAGGGTCCTACGAC.

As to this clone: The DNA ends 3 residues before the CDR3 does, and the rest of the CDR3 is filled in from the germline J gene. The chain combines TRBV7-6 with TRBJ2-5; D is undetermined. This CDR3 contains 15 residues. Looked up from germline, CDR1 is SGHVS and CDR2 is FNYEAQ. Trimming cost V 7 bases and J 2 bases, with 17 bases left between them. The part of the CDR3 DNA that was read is TGTGCCAGCAAACAGAGTAATATATTTCAAGAGACC. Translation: CASKQSNIFQET. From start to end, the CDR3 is CASKQSNIFQETQYF. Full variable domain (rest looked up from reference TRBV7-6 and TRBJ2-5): GAGVSQSPRYKVTKRGQDVALRCDPISGHVSLYWYRQALGQGPEFLTYFNYEAQQDKSGLPNDRFSAERPEGSISTLTIQRTEQRDSAMYRCASKQSNIFQETQYFGPGTRLLVL.

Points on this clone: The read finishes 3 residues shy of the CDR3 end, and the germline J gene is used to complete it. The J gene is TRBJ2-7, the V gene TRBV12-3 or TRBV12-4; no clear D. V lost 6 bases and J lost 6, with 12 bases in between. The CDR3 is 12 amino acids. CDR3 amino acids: CASSPDTTEQYF. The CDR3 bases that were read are TGTGCCAGCAGCCCTGACACGACCGAG.

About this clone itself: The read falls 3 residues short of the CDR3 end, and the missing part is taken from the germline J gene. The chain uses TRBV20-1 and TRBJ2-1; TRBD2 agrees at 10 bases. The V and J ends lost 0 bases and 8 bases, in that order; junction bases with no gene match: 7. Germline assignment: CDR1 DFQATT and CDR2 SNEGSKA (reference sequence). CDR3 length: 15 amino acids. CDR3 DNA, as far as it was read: TGCAGTGCTAGAGATTCGAGCGGGAGGGGCGATGAG. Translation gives CSARDSSGRGDE. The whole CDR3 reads CSARDSSGRGDEQFF.

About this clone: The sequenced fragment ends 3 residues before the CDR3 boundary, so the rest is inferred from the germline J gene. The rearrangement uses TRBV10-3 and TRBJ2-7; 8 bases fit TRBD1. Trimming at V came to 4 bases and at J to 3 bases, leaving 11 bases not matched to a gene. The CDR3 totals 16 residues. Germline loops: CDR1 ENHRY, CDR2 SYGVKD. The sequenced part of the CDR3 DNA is TGTGCCATCAGTGGTCCCCCGGGACAGGTTAGCTACGAG. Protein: CAISGPPGQVSYE. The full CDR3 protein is CAISGPPGQVSYEQYF.

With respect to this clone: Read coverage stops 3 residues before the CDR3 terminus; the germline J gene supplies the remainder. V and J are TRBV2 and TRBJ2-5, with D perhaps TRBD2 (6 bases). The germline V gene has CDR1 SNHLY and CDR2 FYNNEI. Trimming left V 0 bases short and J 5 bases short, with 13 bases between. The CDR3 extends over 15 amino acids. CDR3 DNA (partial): TGTGCCAGCAGTGAAGCGGGGGGAGTGGGGGAGACC. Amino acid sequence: CASSEAGGVGET. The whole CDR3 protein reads CASSEAGGVGETQYF.

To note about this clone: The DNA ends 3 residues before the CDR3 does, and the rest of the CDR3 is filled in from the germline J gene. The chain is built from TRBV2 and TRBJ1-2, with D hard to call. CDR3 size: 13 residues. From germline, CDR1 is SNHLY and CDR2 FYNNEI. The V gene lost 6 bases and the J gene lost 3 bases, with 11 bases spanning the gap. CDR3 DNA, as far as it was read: TGTGCCAGCAGACGAATTGTAGACTATGGC. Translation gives CASRRIVDYG. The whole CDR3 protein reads CASRRIVDYGYTF.

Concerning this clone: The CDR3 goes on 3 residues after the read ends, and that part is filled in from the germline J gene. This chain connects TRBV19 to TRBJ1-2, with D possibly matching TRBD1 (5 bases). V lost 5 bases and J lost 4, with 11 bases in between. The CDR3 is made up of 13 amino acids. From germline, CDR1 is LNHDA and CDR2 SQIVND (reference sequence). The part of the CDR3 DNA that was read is TGTGCCAGTAGTCCTCGGGACTTCTATGGC. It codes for CASSPRDFYG. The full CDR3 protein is CASSPRDFYGYTF. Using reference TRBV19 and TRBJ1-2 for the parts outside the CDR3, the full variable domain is DGGITQSPKYLFRKEGQNVTLSCEQNLNHDAMYWYRQDPGQGLRLIYYSQIVNDFQKGDIAEGYSVSREKKESFPLTVTSAQKNPTAFYLCASSPRDFYGYTFGSGTRLTVV.

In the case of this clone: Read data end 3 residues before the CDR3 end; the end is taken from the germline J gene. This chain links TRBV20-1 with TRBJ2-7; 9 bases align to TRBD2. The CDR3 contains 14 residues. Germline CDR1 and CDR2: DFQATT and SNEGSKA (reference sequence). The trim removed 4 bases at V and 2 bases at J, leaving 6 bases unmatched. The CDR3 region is CSAKGLASTYEQYF. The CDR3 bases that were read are TGCAGTGCTAAAGGACTAGCGAGCACCTACGAG.